The clone carrying this T cell receptor beta chain was counted only a few times. Its antigen is undetermined. The source of the sample is a study of regulatory T cells in long-lasting Graves disease. Study conclusions and caveats: Persistent Graves' patients showed reduced TCR diversity versus newly diagnosed patients.

Arm-PCR with iRepertoire HTBI primers amplified the CDR3 regions for these TCR beta libraries. TCRdb analysed the multiplex PCR reads with MiXCR anew, one entry per CDR3 protein. The table records approximately 350,000 distinct CDR3 sequences, around 17% of them present only once. CDR3 length equals 17 residues. Germline V gene lookup returns CDR1 SEHNR and CDR2 FQNEAQ (reference sequence). The junction had 10 bases not matched to a gene; V was cut back by 4 bases and J by 1 base. Time point specified: newly diagnosed GD, antithyroid drugs for less than 3 months. Making the TCR library involved RNA that had been extracted from PBMCs. These data were likewise used in another study, on T cells in Graves' hyperthyroidism and ophthalmopathy. That paper notes: Among the patients, aged 18 to 65, hyperthyroidism was newly diagnosed and had lasted under 2 months. Most expanded thyroid clonotypes above 0.001 also appeared in blood.

The source material was peripheral blood mononuclear cells (PBMCs), sampled at new diagnosis, from a patient treated with antithyroid drugs. The TCR was taken from a man aged 40-49 years with Graves disease. This chain joins TRBV7-9 and TRBJ2-3, with TRBD1 identical over 8 bases. CDR3 coding DNA: TGTGCCAGCAGCTCCCTATCCGGGGGACAGGGCACAGATACGCAGTATTTT. Encoded protein: CASSSLSGGQGTDTQYF. The whole variable domain, remainder taken from reference TRBV7-9 and TRBJ2-3, is DTGVSQNPRHKITKRGQNVTFRCDPISEHNRLYWYRQTLGQGPEFLTYFQNEAQLEKSRLLSDRFSAERPKGSFSTLEIQRTEQGDSAMYLCASSSLSGGQGTDTQYFGPGTRLTVL.